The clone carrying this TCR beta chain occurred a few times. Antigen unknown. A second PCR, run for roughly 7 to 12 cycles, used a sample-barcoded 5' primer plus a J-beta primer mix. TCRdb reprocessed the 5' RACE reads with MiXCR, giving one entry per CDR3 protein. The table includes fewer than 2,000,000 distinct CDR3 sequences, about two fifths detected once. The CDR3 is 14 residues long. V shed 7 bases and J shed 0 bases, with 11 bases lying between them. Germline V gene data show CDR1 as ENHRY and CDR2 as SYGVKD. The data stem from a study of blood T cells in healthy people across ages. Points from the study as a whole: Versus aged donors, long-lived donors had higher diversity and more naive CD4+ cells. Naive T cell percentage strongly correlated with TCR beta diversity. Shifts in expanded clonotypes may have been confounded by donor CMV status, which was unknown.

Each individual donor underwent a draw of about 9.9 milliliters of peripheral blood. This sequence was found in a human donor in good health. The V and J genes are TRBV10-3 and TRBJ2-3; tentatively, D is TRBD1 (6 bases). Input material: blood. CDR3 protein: CAIKARGSTDTQYF. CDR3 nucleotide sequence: TGTGCCATCAAGGCCAGGGGTAGCACAGATACGCAGTATTTT.